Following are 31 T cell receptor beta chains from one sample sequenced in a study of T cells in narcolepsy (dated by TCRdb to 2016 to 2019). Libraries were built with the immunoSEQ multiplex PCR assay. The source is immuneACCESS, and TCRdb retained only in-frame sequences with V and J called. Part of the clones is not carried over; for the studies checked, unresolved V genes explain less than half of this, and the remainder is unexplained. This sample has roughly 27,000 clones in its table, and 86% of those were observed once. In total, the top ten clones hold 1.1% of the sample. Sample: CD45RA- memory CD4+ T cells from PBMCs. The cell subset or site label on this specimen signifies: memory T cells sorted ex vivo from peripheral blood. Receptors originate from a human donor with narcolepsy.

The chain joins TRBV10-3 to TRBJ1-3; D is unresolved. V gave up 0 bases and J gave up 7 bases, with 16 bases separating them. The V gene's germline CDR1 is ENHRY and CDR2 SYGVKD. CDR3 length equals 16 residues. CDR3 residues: CAISESGKDWLNTIYF. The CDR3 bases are TGTGCCATCAGTGAGTCGGGGAAGGACTGGCTCAACACCATATATTTT.

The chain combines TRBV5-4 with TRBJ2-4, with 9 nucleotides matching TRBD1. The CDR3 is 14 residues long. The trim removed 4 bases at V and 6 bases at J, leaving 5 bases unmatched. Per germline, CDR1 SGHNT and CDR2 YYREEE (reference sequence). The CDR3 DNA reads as TGTGCCAGCAGCCTACAGGGGGCTCGAAACATTCAGTACTTC. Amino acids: CASSLQGARNIQYF.

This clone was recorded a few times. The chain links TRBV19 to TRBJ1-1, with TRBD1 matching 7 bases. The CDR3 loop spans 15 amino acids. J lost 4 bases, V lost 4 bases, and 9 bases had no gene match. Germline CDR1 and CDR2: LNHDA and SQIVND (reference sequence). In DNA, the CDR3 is TGTGCCAGTAGTACAGACAGGGCGGGAAGCACTGAAGCTTTCTTT. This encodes CASSTDRAGSTEAFF.

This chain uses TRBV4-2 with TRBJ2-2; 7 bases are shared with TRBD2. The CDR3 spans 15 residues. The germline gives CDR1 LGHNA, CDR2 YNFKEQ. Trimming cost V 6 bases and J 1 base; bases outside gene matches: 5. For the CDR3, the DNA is TGTGCCAGCAGTCCAATAGCGGGGAACACCGGGGAGCTGTTTTTT. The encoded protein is CASSPIAGNTGELFF.

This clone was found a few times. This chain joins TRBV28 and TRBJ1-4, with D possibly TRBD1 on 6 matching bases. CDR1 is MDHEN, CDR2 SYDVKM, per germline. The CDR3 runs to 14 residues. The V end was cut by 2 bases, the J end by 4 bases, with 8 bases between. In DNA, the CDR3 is TGTGCCAGCAGTTTAGAGGGGGGTAATGAAAAACTGTTTTTT. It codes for CASSLEGGNEKLFF.

CDR3: CASSFGLENEKLFF. The CDR3 nucleotides are TGTGCCAGCAGCTTTGGCTTAGAGAATGAAAAACTGTTTTTT. V usage is TRBV5-4 and J usage is TRBJ1-4; D is unclear. The V gene lost 2 bases and the J gene lost 5 bases, with 10 bases spanning the gap. The CDR3 is 14 amino acids. Per germline, CDR1 SGHNT and CDR2 YYREEE (reference sequence).

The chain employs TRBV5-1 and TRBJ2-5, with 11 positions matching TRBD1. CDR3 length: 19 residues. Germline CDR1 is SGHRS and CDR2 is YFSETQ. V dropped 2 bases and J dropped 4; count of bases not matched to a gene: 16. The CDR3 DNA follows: TGCGCCAGCAGCTTTTACGGACAGGGGGCAGTCGGGTCTCCAGAGACCCAGTACTTC. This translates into CASSFYGQGAVGSPETQYF.

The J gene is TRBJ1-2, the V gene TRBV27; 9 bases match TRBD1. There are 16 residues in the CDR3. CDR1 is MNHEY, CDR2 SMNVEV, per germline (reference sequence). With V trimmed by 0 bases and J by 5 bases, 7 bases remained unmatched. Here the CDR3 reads CASSLSGTGLLYGYTF. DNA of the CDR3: TGTGCCAGCAGTTTATCCGGGACAGGGCTTTTATATGGCTACACCTTC.

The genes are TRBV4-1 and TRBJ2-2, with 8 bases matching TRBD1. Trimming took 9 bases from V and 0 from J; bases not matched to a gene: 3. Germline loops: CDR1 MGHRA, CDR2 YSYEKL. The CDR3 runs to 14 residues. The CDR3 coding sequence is TGCGCCAGTCGGACAGGGCCGAACACCGGGGAGCTGTTTTTT. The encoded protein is CASRTGPNTGELFF.

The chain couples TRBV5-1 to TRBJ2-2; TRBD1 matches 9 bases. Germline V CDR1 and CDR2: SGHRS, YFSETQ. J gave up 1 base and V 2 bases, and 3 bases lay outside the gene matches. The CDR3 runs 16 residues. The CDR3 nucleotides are TGCGCCAGCAGCTTCGGGGGACAGGGGAACACCGGGGAGCTGTTTTTT. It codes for CASSFGGQGNTGELFF.

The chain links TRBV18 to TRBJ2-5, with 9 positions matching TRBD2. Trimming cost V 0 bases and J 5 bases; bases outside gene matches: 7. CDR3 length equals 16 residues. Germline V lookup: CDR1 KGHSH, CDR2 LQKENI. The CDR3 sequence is CASSPPSGGPGETQYF. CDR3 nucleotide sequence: TGTGCCAGCTCACCACCTAGCGGGGGACCAGGGGAGACCCAGTACTTC.

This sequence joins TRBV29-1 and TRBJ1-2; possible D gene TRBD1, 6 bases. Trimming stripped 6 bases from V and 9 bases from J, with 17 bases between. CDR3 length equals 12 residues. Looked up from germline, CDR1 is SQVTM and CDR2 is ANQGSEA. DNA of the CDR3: TGCAGCGTCCTACAGGGTGGGGTGAGCTACACCTTC. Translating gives CSVLQGGVSYTF. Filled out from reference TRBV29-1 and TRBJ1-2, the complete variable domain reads SAVISQKPSRDICQRGTSLTIQCQVDSQVTMMFWYRQQPGQSLTLIATANQGSEATYESGFVIDKFPISRPNLTFSTLTVSNMSPEDSSIYLCSVLQGGVSYTFGSGTRLTVV.

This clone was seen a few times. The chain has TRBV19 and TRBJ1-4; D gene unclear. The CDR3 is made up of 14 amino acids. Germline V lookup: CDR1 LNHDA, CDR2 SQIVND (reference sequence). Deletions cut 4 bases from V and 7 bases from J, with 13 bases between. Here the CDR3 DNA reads TGTGCCAGTAGTACGACGGGAAGCTCTGAAAAACTGTTTTTT. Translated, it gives CASSTTGSSEKLFF.

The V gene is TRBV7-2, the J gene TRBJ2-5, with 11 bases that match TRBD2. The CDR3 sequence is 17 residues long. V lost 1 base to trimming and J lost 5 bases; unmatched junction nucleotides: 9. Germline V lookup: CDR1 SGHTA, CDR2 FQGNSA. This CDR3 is CASSLGTSGSRRETQYF. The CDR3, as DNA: TGTGCCAGCAGCTTAGGTACTAGCGGGAGCCGTAGGGAGACCCAGTACTTC.

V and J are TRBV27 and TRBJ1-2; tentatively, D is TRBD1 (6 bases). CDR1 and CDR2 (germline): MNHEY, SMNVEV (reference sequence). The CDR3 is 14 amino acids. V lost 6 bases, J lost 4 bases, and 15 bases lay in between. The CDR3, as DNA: TGTGCCAGCAGGTCCTTGGGCAGGGGCTATGGCTACACCTTC. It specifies CASRSLGRGYGYTF.

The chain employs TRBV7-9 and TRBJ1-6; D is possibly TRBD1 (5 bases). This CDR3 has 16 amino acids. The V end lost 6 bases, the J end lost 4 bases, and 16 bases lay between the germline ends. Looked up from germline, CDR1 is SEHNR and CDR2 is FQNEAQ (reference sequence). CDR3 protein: CASRREGLSYNSPLHF. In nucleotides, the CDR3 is TGTGCCAGCAGGCGGGAGGGGTTATCGTATAATTCACCCCTCCACTTT.

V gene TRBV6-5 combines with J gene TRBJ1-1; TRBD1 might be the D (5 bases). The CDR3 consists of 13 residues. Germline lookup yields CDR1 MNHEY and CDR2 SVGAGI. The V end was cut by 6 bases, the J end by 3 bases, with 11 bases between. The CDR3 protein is CASRWGRDTEAFF. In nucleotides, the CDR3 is TGTGCCAGCAGATGGGGGAGGGACACTGAAGCTTTCTTT.

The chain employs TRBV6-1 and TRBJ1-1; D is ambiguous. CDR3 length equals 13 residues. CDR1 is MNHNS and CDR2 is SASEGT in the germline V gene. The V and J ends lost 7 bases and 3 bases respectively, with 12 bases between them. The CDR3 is CASTRAVDTEAFF. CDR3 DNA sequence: TGTGCCAGCACTAGGGCGGTGGACACTGAAGCTTTCTTT.

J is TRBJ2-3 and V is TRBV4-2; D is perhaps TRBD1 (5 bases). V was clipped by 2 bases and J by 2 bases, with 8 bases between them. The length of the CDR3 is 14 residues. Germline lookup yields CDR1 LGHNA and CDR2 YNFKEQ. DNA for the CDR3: TGTGCCAGCAGCCAACCAGGGTCCACAGATACGCAGTATTTT. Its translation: CASSQPGSTDTQYF.

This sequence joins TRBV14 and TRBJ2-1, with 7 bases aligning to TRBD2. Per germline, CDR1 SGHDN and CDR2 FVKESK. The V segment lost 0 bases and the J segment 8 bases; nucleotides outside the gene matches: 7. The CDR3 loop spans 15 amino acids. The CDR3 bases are TGTGCCAGCAGCCAAGATAGAGCCCGGGGGGATGAGCAGTTCTTC. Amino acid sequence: CASSQDRARGDEQFF.

CDR3 in DNA: TGTGCCAGCAGTTTTGTGGGTAGGGAGCAGTACGTC. Translating it yields CASSFVGREQYV. The chain joins TRBV28 to TRBJ2-7; D is unclear. The CDR3 runs to 12 residues. Germline values: CDR1 MDHEN, CDR2 SYDVKM. Trimming shortened V by 3 bases and J by 7 bases, and 10 bases separated the two germline ends.

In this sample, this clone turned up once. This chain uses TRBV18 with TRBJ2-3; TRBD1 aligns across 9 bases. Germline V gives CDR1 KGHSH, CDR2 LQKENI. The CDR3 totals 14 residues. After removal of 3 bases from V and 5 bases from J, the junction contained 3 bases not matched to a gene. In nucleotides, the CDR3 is TGTGCCAGCTCACCGCTGACAGGGGGAGATACGCAGTATTTT. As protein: CASSPLTGGDTQYF.

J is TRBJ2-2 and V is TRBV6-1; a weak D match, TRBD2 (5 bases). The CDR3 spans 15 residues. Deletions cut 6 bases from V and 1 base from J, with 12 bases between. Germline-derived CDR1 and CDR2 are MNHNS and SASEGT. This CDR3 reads CASREAGRNTGELFF. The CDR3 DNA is TGTGCCAGCAGGGAGGCAGGAAGGAACACCGGGGAGCTGTTTTTT.

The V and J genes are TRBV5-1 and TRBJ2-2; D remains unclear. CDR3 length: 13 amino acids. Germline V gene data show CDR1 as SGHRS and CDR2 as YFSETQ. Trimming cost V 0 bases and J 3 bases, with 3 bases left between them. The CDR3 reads CASSLADTGELFF. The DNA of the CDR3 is TGCGCCAGCAGCTTGGCCGACACCGGGGAGCTGTTTTTT. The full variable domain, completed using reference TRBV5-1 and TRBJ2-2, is KAGVTQTPRYLIKTRGQQVTLSCSPISGHRSVSWYQQTPGQGLQFLFEYFSETQRNKGNFPGRFSGRQFSNSRSEMNVSTLELGDSALYLCASSLADTGELFFGEGSRLTVL.

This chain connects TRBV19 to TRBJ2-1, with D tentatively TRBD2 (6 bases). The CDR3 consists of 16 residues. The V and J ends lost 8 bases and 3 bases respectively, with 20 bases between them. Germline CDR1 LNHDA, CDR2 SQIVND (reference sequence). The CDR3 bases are TGTGCCAGTGGAGGGGCCCGGGGCAGGGTCTACAATGAGCAGTTCTTC. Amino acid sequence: CASGGARGRVYNEQFF.

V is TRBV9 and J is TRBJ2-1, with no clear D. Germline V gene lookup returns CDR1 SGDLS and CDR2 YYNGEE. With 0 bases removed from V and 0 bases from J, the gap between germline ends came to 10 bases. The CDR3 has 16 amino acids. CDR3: CASSVGGTPSYNEQFF. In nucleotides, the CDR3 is TGTGCCAGCAGCGTAGGAGGTACTCCCTCCTACAATGAGCAGTTCTTC.

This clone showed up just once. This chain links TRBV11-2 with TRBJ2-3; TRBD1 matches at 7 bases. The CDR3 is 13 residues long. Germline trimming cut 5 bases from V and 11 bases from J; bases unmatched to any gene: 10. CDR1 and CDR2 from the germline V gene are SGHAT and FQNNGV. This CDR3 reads CASSREGGLGQYF. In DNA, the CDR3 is TGTGCCAGCAGCCGGGAAGGGGGCTTGGGGCAGTATTTT.

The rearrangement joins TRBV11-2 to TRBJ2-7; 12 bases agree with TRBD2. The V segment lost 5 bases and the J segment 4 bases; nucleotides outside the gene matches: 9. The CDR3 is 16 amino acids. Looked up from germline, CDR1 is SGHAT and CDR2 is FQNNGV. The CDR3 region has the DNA TGTGCCAGCAGCGGTCCGACTAGCGGGGGACGATACGAGCAGTACTTC. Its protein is CASSGPTSGGRYEQYF.

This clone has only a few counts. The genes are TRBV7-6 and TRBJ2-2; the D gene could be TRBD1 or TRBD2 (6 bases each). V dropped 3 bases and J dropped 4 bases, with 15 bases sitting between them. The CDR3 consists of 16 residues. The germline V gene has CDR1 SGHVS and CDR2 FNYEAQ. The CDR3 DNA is TGTGCCAGCAGCTTGGGGGGCCGGGGACTCACCGGGGAGCTGTTTTTT. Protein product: CASSLGGRGLTGELFF.

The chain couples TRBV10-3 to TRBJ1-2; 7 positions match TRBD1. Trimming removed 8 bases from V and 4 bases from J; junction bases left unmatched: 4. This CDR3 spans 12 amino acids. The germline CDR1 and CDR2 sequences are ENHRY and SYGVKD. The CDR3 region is CAISGQAYGYTF. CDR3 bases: TGTGCCATCTCAGGACAGGCCTATGGCTACACCTTC.

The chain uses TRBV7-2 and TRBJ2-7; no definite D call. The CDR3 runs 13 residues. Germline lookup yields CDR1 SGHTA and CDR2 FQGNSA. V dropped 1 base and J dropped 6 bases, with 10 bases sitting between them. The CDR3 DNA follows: TGTGCCAGCAGCTTAGGACCCAAACGCGAGCAGTACTTC. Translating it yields CASSLGPKREQYF.